These 11 T cell receptor beta chains came from one sample sequenced in a study of CXCR3 chemokines and chemotherapy response in bladder cancer (dated 2022 in TCRdb). The method was PCR. The data were produced on an Illumina HiSeq 2500. TCRdb took the public reads, trimmed them with fastp at Q25, ran MiXCR for clone calling and kept in-frame beta chains. CDR3 protein duplicates are merged, each entry listing the most common genes and DNA. Present in this sample are approximately 12,000 distinct CDR3 sequences, around 11% of which were seen just once. Of the sample, roughly a quarter falls within the top ten clones. This specimen was collected from a patient whose treatment included neoadjuvant chemotherapy. These receptors were collected from a human donor with bladder cancer that did not respond to neoadjuvant chemotherapy.

This clonotype was found many times. The chain's CDR3 is CASSLAGGPYEQYF. The CDR3 bases are TGTGCCAGCAGCTTAGCGGGGGGGCCTTACGAGCAGTACTTC. V is TRBV7-2 and J is TRBJ2-7, with D possibly TRBD2 on 7 matching bases. The CDR3 covers 14 residues. Germline CDR1 reads SGHTA; CDR2 reads FQGNSA. The V and J ends lost 0 bases and 4 bases respectively, with 10 bases between them. The complete variable domain, with remaining parts taken from reference TRBV7-2 and TRBJ2-7, reads GAGVSQSPSNKVTEKGKDVELRCDPISGHTALYWYRQSLGQGLEFLIYFQGNSAPDKSGLPSDRFSAERTGGSVSTLTIQRTQQEDSAVYLCASSLAGGPYEQYFGPGTRLTVT.

This clonotype was seen at least ten times. The CDR3 DNA reads TGTGCCACCAGCAGGGGAGGCCCGAAGGGGGACTACACCTTC. Protein product: CATSRGGPKGDYTF. The chain has TRBV15 and TRBJ1-2, with a tentative D call TRBD1 (6 bases). V was cut by 3 bases and J by 10 bases, with 18 bases left in between. Germline V gene data show CDR1 as LNHNV and CDR2 as YYDKDF (reference sequence). The CDR3 has 14 amino acids.

This clonotype has just a few counts. The genes are TRBV9 and TRBJ1-5; no clear D. Per the germline V gene, CDR1 is SGDLS and CDR2 is YYNGEE. The CDR3 has 12 residues. V was pared by 4 bases and J by 5 bases, with 7 bases between. The CDR3 nucleotides read TGTGCCAGCAGCCCGAGAGATCAGCCCCAGCATTTT. Protein sequence: CASSPRDQPQHF.

This clonotype was found a few times. V and J are TRBV7-9 and TRBJ1-4; D perhaps matches TRBD1 (6 bases). The V gene lost 5 bases and the J gene lost 8 bases, with 18 bases spanning the gap. The CDR3 sequence is 15 residues long. Germline CDR1 is SEHNR and CDR2 is FQNEAQ (reference sequence). The CDR3 protein is CASSPMISGAEKLFF. CDR3 nucleotides: TGTGCCAGCAGCCCCATGATATCGGGGGCAGAAAAACTGTTTTTT.

This clonotype came up many times. This chain uses TRBV30 with TRBJ1-4; D may be TRBD1 (6 bases). Trimming pared 0 bases from V and 4 bases from J, leaving 12 bases between. Looked up from germline, CDR1 is GTSNPN and CDR2 is SVGIG (reference sequence). CDR3 size: 15 residues. The CDR3 nucleotides are TGTGCCTGGAGTGTAAGGGGGACGGGTAATGAAAAACTGTTTTTT. Translated, it gives CAWSVRGTGNEKLFF.

This clonotype has at least ten counts. This rearrangement joins TRBV7-9 to TRBJ2-2; the match to TRBD1 covers 8 bases. The CDR3 has 15 residues. The V gene's germline CDR1 is SEHNR and CDR2 FQNEAQ (reference sequence). V shed 4 bases and J 1 base; nucleotides not matched to a gene: 2. CDR3 DNA: TGTGCCAGCAGCTGGGGGACAGGGAACACCGGGGAGCTGTTTTTT. Protein sequence: CASSWGTGNTGELFF.

This clonotype appeared a few times. V usage is TRBV6-5 and J usage is TRBJ1-1; 7 nucleotides line up with TRBD1. CDR1 and CDR2 (germline): MNHEY, SVGAGI. The CDR3 is 16 residues long. V shed 2 bases and J 3 bases; nucleotides not matched to a gene: 9. This CDR3 reads CASSYGGITGDTEAFF. The DNA of the CDR3 is TGTGCCAGCAGTTACGGAGGGATCACAGGGGACACTGAAGCTTTCTTT.

This clonotype was detected only a few times. The chain uses TRBV12-3 or TRBV12-4 and TRBJ2-5; no firm D call. The ends were cut back, 1 base at V and 4 bases at J, with 4 bases in the middle. The CDR3 extends over 12 amino acids. The chain's CDR3 is CASSLVGETQYF. In DNA, the CDR3 is TGTGCCAGCAGTTTAGTAGGAGAGACCCAGTACTTC.

This clonotype has ten or more counts. The chain is built from TRBV28 and TRBJ2-5, with D possibly being TRBD2 (7 bases). The V gene's germline CDR1 is MDHEN and CDR2 SYDVKM. The CDR3 consists of 13 residues. Deletions cut 5 bases from V and 3 bases from J, with 10 bases between. The DNA for the CDR3 is TGTGCCAGCAGTCAAGGGGGGGAAGAGACCCAGTACTTC. Translated: CASSQGGEETQYF.

This clonotype occurred many times. This chain uses TRBV7-2 with TRBJ1-2; D is undetermined. Germline V gives CDR1 SGHTA, CDR2 FQGNSA. The V end was cut by 1 base, the J end by 4 bases, with 4 bases between. The CDR3 runs to 12 residues. The CDR3 region is CASSLGVYGYTF. The CDR3 nucleotides read TGTGCCAGCAGCTTAGGGGTCTATGGCTACACCTTC.

At least ten counts were recorded for this clonotype. This rearrangement joins TRBV12-3 or TRBV12-4 to TRBJ2-3; D gene uncertain. The CDR3 loop spans 12 amino acids. Trimming cost V 5 bases and J 4 bases, with 7 bases left between them. The CDR3 DNA sequence: TGTGCCAGCAGTCCCGGGCCAGATACGCAGTATTTT. This encodes CASSPGPDTQYF.